What follows are 18 T cell receptor beta chains derived from one specimen sequenced in a study of blood T cells in healthy people across ages (dated by TCRdb to the mid-2010s). The library relied on 5' RACE. These reads were obtained on an Illumina HiSeq 2500. The second PCR ran for roughly 7 to 12 cycles and used a J-beta primer mix along with a sample-barcoded 5' primer. Starting from the raw public reads, TCRdb applied fastp trimming at Q25, assembled clones with MiXCR and retained in-frame beta chains. Records with the same CDR3 protein are collapsed into one entry carrying the most frequent genes and DNA. The sample contains about 1,400,000 distinct CDR3 sequences, roughly 45% of them found a single time. Less than 8% of the sample is taken by the ten largest. Material: blood. These receptors were taken from a woman aged 18-29 years in good health.

The rearrangement links TRBV7-8 to TRBJ1-6; maybe TRBD1 (5 bases). The germline gives CDR1 SGHVS, CDR2 FQNEAQ. The CDR3 loop spans 14 amino acids. V shed 8 bases and J shed 4 bases, with 12 bases lying between them. The CDR3 sequence: CASGGGGYNSPLHF. For the CDR3, the DNA is TGTGCCAGCGGGGGGGGTGGGTATAATTCACCCCTCCACTTT.

This clonotype was seen a few times. The chain combines TRBV21-1 with TRBJ1-2; the table's D call of TRBD1 was not tested on the DNA. TRBV21-1 is a pseudogene locus. The CDR3 totals 19 residues. For the CDR3, the DNA is TGTGCCAGCAGCAAAACGCGGGGACAGCACCAACTAATTAACTATGGCTACACCTTC. Its translation is CASSKTRGQHQLINYGYTF.

The chain employs TRBV20-1 and TRBJ2-1; TRBD1 matches at 9 bases. This CDR3 spans 14 amino acids. The germline gives CDR1 DFQATT, CDR2 SNEGSKA (reference sequence). V lost 2 bases, J lost 7 bases, and 6 bases stayed unmatched. DNA for the CDR3: TGCAGTGCTAGACGCACCGGGACAGGGAATGAGCAGTTCTTC. As protein: CSARRTGTGNEQFF.

The chain carries TRBV5-1 and TRBJ2-7; maybe TRBD2 (5 bases). Trimming took off 8 bases at V and 2 bases at J, with 14 bases between the two ends. Germline CDR1 is SGHRS and CDR2 is YFSETQ. The CDR3 is 13 residues long. The DNA for the CDR3 is TGCGCCAGTGACCGGGATTTACCCTACGAGCAGTACTTC. Its protein is CASDRDLPYEQYF.

This clonotype was detected a few times. This chain joins TRBV20-1 and TRBJ2-3, with D possibly being TRBD1 or TRBD2 (6 bases each). This CDR3 spans 15 amino acids. Germline values: CDR1 DFQATT, CDR2 SNEGSKA (reference sequence). The V end was cut by 6 bases, the J end by 2 bases, with 18 bases between. The CDR3, as DNA: TGCAGTGCCCTCCGGCCGGGGGCATACACAGATACGCAGTATTTT. Translated: CSALRPGAYTDTQYF.

The chain combines TRBV4-1 with TRBJ1-2, with D possibly matching TRBD1 (6 bases). Germline CDR1 is MGHRA and CDR2 is YSYEKL. The length of the CDR3 is 15 residues. The V end was cut by 1 base, the J end by 4 bases, with 13 bases between. The CDR3 DNA sequence: TGCGCCAGCAGCCAAGGCCCAGGGGCGCCCTATGGCTACACCTTC. It codes for CASSQGPGAPYGYTF.

The genes are TRBV7-3 and TRBJ2-3; 8 bases fit TRBD2. Germline CDR1 is SGHTA and CDR2 is FQGTGA. The CDR3 sequence is 18 residues long. V lost 5 bases, J lost 2 bases, and 15 bases stayed unmatched. The CDR3 here is CASSPQPQGRGDTDTQYF. In nucleotides, the CDR3 is TGTGCCAGCAGCCCTCAGCCCCAAGGGCGGGGGGACACAGATACGCAGTATTTT.

The sample holds a few counts of this clonotype. The V gene is TRBV5-1, the J gene TRBJ1-1; D call uncertain. CDR1 SGHRS and CDR2 YFSETQ come from the germline V gene. CDR3 length: 13 residues. V lost 0 bases, J lost 4 bases, and 7 bases lay in between. This CDR3 reads CASSLDKRTEAFF. The CDR3, as DNA: TGCGCCAGCAGCTTGGACAAGCGCACTGAAGCTTTCTTT.

J is TRBJ1-5 and V is TRBV12-3 or TRBV12-4, with D possibly matching TRBD1 (5 bases). The CDR3 extends over 16 amino acids. V lost 6 bases and J lost 4, with 19 bases in between. DNA of the CDR3: TGTGCCAGCAGGGGAGGAGGGGAGGCCGGGAATCAGCCCCAGCATTTT. It yields the protein CASRGGGEAGNQPQHF.

The chain couples TRBV10-3 to TRBJ2-3; no clear D. The CDR3 sequence is 14 residues long. Trimming removed 9 bases at V and 1 base at J, with 14 bases between. Germline V gives CDR1 ENHRY, CDR2 SYGVKD. CDR3 residues: CAIKWSEGTDTQYF. The CDR3 nucleotides read TGTGCCATAAAGTGGAGTGAGGGCACAGATACGCAGTATTTT.

The genes are TRBV9 and TRBJ1-1; 8 nucleotides line up with TRBD1. The J segment lost 1 base and the V segment lost 3 bases, leaving 5 bases of the junction unmatched. This CDR3 has 15 amino acids. Germline loops: CDR1 SGDLS, CDR2 YYNGEE. The CDR3 loop reads CASSARTGKNTEAFF. CDR3 coding DNA: TGTGCCAGCAGCGCCCGGACAGGGAAGAACACTGAAGCTTTCTTT.

J is TRBJ2-5 and V is TRBV9, with 15 bases identical to TRBD2. Germline-derived CDR1 and CDR2 are SGDLS and YYNGEE. The CDR3 runs to 18 residues. Trimming cost V 4 bases and J 0 bases; bases outside gene matches: 7. The CDR3 nucleotides are TGTGCCAGCAGCTCCACCGGGACTAGCGGGGGGAACCAAGAGACCCAGTACTTC. It is translated as CASSSTGTSGGNQETQYF.

This clonotype was seen only a few times. This chain uses TRBV7-9 with TRBJ1-2; D perhaps matches TRBD1 (5 bases). The CDR3 is 17 amino acids. Germline CDR1 and CDR2: SEHNR and FQNEAQ (reference sequence). Trimming left V 1 base short and J 2 bases short, with 17 bases between. The DNA for the CDR3 is TGTGCCAGCAGCTTAGTCTACTCTCGGGGGAACAACTATGGCTACACCTTC. It yields the protein CASSLVYSRGNNYGYTF.

The chain combines TRBV5-5 with TRBJ2-1; 8 bases are a match to TRBD1. The J segment lost 5 bases and the V segment lost 7 bases, leaving 5 bases of the junction unmatched. Germline CDR1 SGHKS, CDR2 YYEKEE (reference sequence). The length of the CDR3 is 13 residues. The CDR3 DNA follows: TGTGCCAGCCGCCGGACAGGGAACAATGAGCAGTTCTTC. It codes for CASRRTGNNEQFF. The full variable domain, completed using reference TRBV5-5 and TRBJ2-1, is DAGVTQSPTHLIKTRGQQVTLRCSPISGHKSVSWYQQVLGQGPQFIFQYYEKEERGRGNFPDRFSARQFPNYSSELNVNALLLGDSALYLCASRRTGNNEQFFGPGTRLTVL.

Details on this clonotype: A read error may produce the germline difference seen at one junction end. This chain joins TRBV6-2 or TRBV6-3 and TRBJ1-1, with 10 bases fitting TRBD1. The CDR3 length is 16 residues. Germline V gives CDR1 MNHEY, CDR2 SVGEGT. CDR3 residues: CASRYYGQGDYTEAFF. In nucleotides, the CDR3 is TGTGCCAGCAGATACTACGGACAGGGGGATTACACTGAAGCTTTCTTT.

This clonotype showed up just a few times. The rearrangement joins TRBV29-1 to TRBJ1-2, with 7 bases that match TRBD1. Germline V gene sequence: CDR1 SQVTM, CDR2 ANQGSEA. The CDR3 consists of 13 residues. The J segment lost 3 bases and the V segment lost 4 bases, leaving 5 bases of the junction unmatched. CDR3 coding DNA: TGCAGCGTTGGACAGGGATTGGACTATGGCTACACCTTC. Its protein is CSVGQGLDYGYTF.

This clonotype was counted only a few times. The chain couples TRBV20-1 to TRBJ2-4, with 12 bases identical to TRBD2. The last part of the DNA fits TRBJ2-7 better; the J call may be wrong. Germline lookup yields CDR1 DFQATT and CDR2 SNEGSKA (reference sequence). This CDR3 comprises 14 residues. CDR3 sequence reads: CSASVLAGGYEQYF. The CDR3 nucleotides are TGCAGTGCTTCCGTACTAGCGGGAGGATACGAGCAGTACTTC.

J is TRBJ2-1 and V is TRBV6-5; 8 bases align to TRBD2. CDR3 length: 14 residues. Trimming cost V 6 bases and J 15 bases; bases outside gene matches: 16. Germline CDR1 and CDR2: MNHEY and SVGAGI. CDR3 in amino acids: CASSQKLAEGPPFF. The CDR3 region has the DNA TGTGCCAGCAGCCAAAAACTAGCGGAGGGTCCCCCGTTCTTC.